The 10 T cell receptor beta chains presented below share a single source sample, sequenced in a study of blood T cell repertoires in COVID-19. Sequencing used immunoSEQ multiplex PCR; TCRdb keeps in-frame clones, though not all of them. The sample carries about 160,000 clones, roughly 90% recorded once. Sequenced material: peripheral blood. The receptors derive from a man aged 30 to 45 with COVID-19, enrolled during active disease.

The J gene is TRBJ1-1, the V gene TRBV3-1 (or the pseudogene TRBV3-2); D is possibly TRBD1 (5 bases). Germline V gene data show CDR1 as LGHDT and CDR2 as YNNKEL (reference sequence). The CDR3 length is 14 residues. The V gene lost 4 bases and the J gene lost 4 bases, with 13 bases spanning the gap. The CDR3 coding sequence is TGTGCCAGCAGCCCCCAGGGTTGGGTCACTGAAGCTTTCTTT. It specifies CASSPQGWVTEAFF.

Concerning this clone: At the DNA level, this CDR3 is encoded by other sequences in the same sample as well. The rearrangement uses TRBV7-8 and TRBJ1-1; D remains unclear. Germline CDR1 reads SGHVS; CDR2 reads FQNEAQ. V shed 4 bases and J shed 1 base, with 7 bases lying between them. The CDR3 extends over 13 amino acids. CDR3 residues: CASSSTGNTEAFF. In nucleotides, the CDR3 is TGTGCCAGCAGCTCCACGGGGAACACTGAAGCTTTCTTT.

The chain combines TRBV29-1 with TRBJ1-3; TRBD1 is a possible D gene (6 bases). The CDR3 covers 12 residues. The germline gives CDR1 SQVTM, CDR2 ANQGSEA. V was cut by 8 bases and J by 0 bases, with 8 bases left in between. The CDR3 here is CSYRVSGNTIYF. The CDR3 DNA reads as TGCAGCTACAGGGTCTCTGGAAACACCATATATTTT.

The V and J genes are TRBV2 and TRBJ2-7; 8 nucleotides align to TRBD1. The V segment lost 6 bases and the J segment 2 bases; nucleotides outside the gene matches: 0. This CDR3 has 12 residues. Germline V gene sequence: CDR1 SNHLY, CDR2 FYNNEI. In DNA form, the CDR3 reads TGTGCCAGCAGGACAGGGGCCTACGAGCAGTACTTC. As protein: CASRTGAYEQYF.

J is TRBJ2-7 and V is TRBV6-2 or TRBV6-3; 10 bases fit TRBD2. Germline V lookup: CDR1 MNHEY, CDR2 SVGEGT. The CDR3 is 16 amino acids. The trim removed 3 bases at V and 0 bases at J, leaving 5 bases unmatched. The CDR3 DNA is TGTGCCAGCAGTTATTGGGCTAGCGGGAGCTCCTACGAGCAGTACTTC. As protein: CASSYWASGSSYEQYF.

The CDR3 reads CASSPTSGSWQYF. The CDR3 region has the DNA TGTGCCAGCAGCCCGACTAGCGGGAGCTGGCAGTACTTC. The chain has TRBV9 and TRBJ2-7; 12 bases map to TRBD2. The germline gives CDR1 SGDLS, CDR2 YYNGEE. After removal of 4 bases from V and 9 bases from J, the junction contained 5 bases not matched to a gene. This CDR3 is built from 13 residues. Combining the CDR3 with reference TRBV9 and TRBJ2-7 gives the whole variable domain DSGVTQTPKHLITATGQRVTLRCSPRSGDLSVYWYQQSLDQGLQFLIQYYNGEERAKGNILERFSAQQFPDLHSELNLSSLELGDSALYFCASSPTSGSWQYFGPGTRLTVT.

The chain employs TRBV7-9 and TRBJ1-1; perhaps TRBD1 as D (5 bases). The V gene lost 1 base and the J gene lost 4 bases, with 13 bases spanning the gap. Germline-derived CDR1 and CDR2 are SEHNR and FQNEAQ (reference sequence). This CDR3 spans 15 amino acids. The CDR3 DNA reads TGTGCCAGCAGCTTAGACGCAGGGTATGGCACTGAAGCTTTCTTT. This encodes CASSLDAGYGTEAFF.

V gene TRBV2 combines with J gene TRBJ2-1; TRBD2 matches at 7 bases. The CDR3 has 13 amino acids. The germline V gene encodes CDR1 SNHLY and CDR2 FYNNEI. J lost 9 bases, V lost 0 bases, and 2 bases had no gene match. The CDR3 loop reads CASSEATSVEQFF. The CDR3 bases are TGTGCCAGCAGTGAAGCCACTAGCGTTGAGCAGTTCTTC.

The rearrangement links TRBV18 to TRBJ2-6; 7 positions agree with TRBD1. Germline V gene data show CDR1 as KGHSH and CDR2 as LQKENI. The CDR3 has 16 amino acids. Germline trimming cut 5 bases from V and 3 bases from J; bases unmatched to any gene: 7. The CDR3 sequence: CASSETTGSGANVLTF. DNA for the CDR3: TGTGCCAGCTCAGAAACGACAGGGAGTGGGGCCAACGTCCTGACTTTC.

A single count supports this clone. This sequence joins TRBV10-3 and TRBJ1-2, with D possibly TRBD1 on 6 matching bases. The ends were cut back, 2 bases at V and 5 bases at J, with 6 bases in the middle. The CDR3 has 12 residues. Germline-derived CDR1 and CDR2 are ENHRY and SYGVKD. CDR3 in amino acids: CAISEGQYGYTF. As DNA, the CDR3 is TGTGCCATCAGTGAGGGACAGTATGGCTACACCTTC.